The source of this T cell receptor beta chain is a study of PD-1 blockade in classical Hodgkin lymphoma. Study-wide background: Administration of nivolumab to patients was at 3 mg/kg intravenously every 2 weeks.

This CDR3 spans 16 amino acids. V dropped 0 bases and J dropped 3 bases, with 12 bases sitting between them. Germline CDR1 is ENHRY and CDR2 is SYGVKD. Every single patient, without exception, relapsed after autologous stem cell transplantation, and brentuximab vedotin exposure varied. Broader study findings: By C4D1, diversity of CD4+ TCRs had risen significantly, whereas that of CD8+ TCRs had not. Reported baseline diversity: healthy donors highest, relapsed/refractory patients lowest. The drivers behind the repertoire differences, possibly disease activity or prior therapy, remain undefined.

Assay: immunoSEQ multiplex PCR; the TCRdb copy retains only in-frame clones and omits some. The sample yields tens of thousands of clones, roughly 90% seen once. In the case of this clone: What it recognizes is unknown.

This TCR was recovered from a human donor with classical Hodgkin lymphoma. Sequenced here: peripheral blood mononuclear cells (PBMCs), sampled at baseline. The J gene is TRBJ1-5, the V gene TRBV10-3; D is unresolved. The CDR3 loop reads CAISESPTDSNQPQHF. Here the CDR3 DNA reads TGTGCCATCAGTGAGTCGCCAACAGACTCCAATCAGCCCCAGCATTTT.